Presented here are 7 T cell receptor beta chains from one specimen sequenced in a study of cytomegalovirus exposure and HLA in healthy donors (dated by TCRdb to 2015 to 2018). Library preparation used the immunoSEQ multiplex PCR assay. The multiplex PCR relied on a mix of 60 forward primers for TCR Vbeta segments and 13 reverse primers for TCR Jbeta segments. TCRdb provides this immuneACCESS table in a form limited to in-frame rearrangements. Some clones are lacking; in checked studies, under half of them reflect an unresolved V gene, and why the rest are absent is not known. This sample gives about 100,000 clones in total; roughly 82% of them show up just once. The top ten clones comprise 2% to 3% of the sample. Sample: PBMCs. The receptors originated from a man aged 25 to 40 in good health and CMV-seropositive.

This rearrangement joins TRBV5-6 to TRBJ2-2, with 8 bases that match TRBD2. CDR1 SGHDT and CDR2 YYEEEE come from the germline V gene. J gave up 1 base and V 1 base, and 6 bases lay outside the gene matches. This CDR3 region has 17 residues. CDR3 sequence: CASSLFRLAGNTGELFF. CDR3 DNA: TGTGCCAGCAGCTTGTTTCGCCTAGCGGGGAACACCGGGGAGCTGTTTTTT.

The gene calls are TRBV27 and TRBJ2-3; 9 bases fit TRBD1. The V segment lost 3 bases and the J segment 5 bases; nucleotides outside the gene matches: 6. Germline V CDR1 and CDR2: MNHEY, SMNVEV (reference sequence). The CDR3 is made up of 15 amino acids. In DNA form, the CDR3 reads TGTGCCAGCAGTTTTGGGGACAGGGTCGGAGATACGCAGTATTTT. Its translation: CASSFGDRVGDTQYF.

V is TRBV25-1 and J is TRBJ2-1, with 9 positions matching TRBD1. CDR3 size: 15 residues. The V gene's germline CDR1 is MGHDK and CDR2 SYGVNS. The V gene end was trimmed by 4 bases and the J gene end by 2 bases; junction bases not matched to a gene: 3. Written as DNA, the CDR3 is TGTGCCAGCAGTGGGACAGGGGTAGCCTACAATGAGCAGTTCTTC. This sequence encodes CASSGTGVAYNEQFF.

V usage is TRBV6-6 and J usage is TRBJ2-5, with TRBD2 matching over 11 bases. The V segment lost 6 bases and the J segment 12 bases; nucleotides outside the gene matches: 9. This CDR3 comprises 13 residues. In germline, CDR1 is MNHNY, CDR2 SVGAGI (reference sequence). Here the CDR3 DNA reads TGTGCCAGCAGCCTCCCGGGACTAGCGGTGGAGTACTTC. Its translation: CASSLPGLAVEYF.

The rearrangement links TRBV7-9 to TRBJ1-2; 8 bases fit TRBD1. The CDR3 contains 15 residues. The V gene's germline CDR1 is SEHNR and CDR2 FQNEAQ (reference sequence). V dropped 5 bases and J dropped 4; count of bases not matched to a gene: 9. CDR3 protein: CASSATGGKGYGYTF. DNA of the CDR3: TGTGCCAGCAGCGCCACAGGGGGGAAAGGCTATGGCTACACCTTC.

The CDR3 region is CASSLAGSYNEQFF. The CDR3 nucleotides read TGTGCCAGCAGCTTGGCGGGGAGCTACAATGAGCAGTTCTTC. The gene calls are TRBV7-6 and TRBJ2-1; D perhaps matches TRBD2 (6 bases). Per germline, CDR1 SGHVS and CDR2 FNYEAQ. V shed 3 bases and J shed 3 bases, with 9 bases lying between them. This CDR3 spans 14 amino acids.

This clone was detected a few times. The rearrangement links TRBV2 to TRBJ2-5; a weak D match, TRBD2 (7 bases). Judging by the DNA end, TRBJ2-7 fits better; the J call may be wrong. The CDR3 is 14 amino acids. Per germline, CDR1 SNHLY and CDR2 FYNNEI. The CDR3 spells CASRKGGVSYEQYF. CDR3 in DNA: TGTGCCAGCAGAAAGGGGGGGGTCTCATACGAGCAGTACTTC.